A single sample gave rise to the 12 T cell receptor beta chains below, sequenced in a study of blood T cell repertoires in COVID-19 (dated by TCRdb to between 2020 and 2021). The library was generated by the immunoSEQ multiplex PCR assay. Drawn from immuneACCESS, this table holds only the in-frame rearrangements with V and J called that TCRdb kept. Clones are partly lost; checked studies trace under half to an unresolved V gene and leave the rest unexplained. Counted in this sample were fewer than 250,000 clones; more than 75% of them appeared once. The leading ten clones occupy 9.5% to 13% of the sample. Material: peripheral blood. The receptors stem from a middle-aged man with COVID-19, enrolled during active disease.

The V call is TRBV30, the J call TRBJ2-5, with D maybe TRBD1 (5 bases). CDR3 length equals 16 residues. Trimming removed 8 bases at V and 2 bases at J, with 24 bases between. In germline, CDR1 is GTSNPN, CDR2 SVGIG (reference sequence). The CDR3 DNA reads TGTGCCGCAGTGTATATGGGTCATGGGGCACAAGAGACCCAGTACTTC. This sequence encodes CAAVYMGHGAQETQYF.

The V gene is TRBV7-9, the J gene TRBJ2-5, with 11 bases identical to TRBD1. The CDR3 runs to 15 residues. The trim removed 7 bases at V and 5 bases at J, leaving 9 bases unmatched. In germline, CDR1 is SEHNR, CDR2 FQNEAQ (reference sequence). The CDR3 coding sequence is TGTGCCAGCACGCGGACAGGGGGCGCGGAGGAGACCCAGTACTTC. Protein sequence: CASTRTGGAEETQYF.

The chain uses TRBV2 and TRBJ2-3; D is undetermined. V was shortened by 8 bases and J by 2 bases, with 11 bases between the two germline ends. This CDR3 has 13 amino acids. The germline CDR1 and CDR2 sequences are SNHLY and FYNNEI. This chain's CDR3 is CASDAGITDTQYF. DNA for the CDR3: TGTGCCAGCGATGCAGGTATCACAGATACGCAGTATTTT.

This sequence joins TRBV30 and TRBJ1-1, with TRBD1 identical over 10 bases. Germline CDR1 is GTSNPN and CDR2 is SVGIG (reference sequence). The CDR3 extends over 15 amino acids. Losses at the gene ends were 4 bases for V and 6 bases for J; bases not matched to a gene: 11. CDR3 region: CAWTNPGTGVSEAFF. CDR3 nucleotides: TGTGCCTGGACTAACCCCGGGACAGGGGTGTCTGAAGCTTTCTTT.

The V gene is TRBV30, the J gene TRBJ2-7; possible D gene TRBD2, 6 bases. The V and J ends lost 4 bases and 3 bases respectively, with 13 bases between them. Per the germline V gene, CDR1 is GTSNPN and CDR2 is SVGIG (reference sequence). The CDR3 sequence is 13 residues long. DNA for the CDR3: TGTGCCTGGATGACCAAGACTAGCTACGAGCAGTACTTC. Translated: CAWMTKTSYEQYF.

The J gene is TRBJ2-1, the V gene TRBV27, with TRBD1 matching over 8 bases. V lost 5 bases, J lost 3 bases, and 12 bases stayed unmatched. The CDR3 extends over 17 amino acids. Germline-derived CDR1 and CDR2 are MNHEY and SMNVEV (reference sequence). CDR3 amino acids: CASSLGQGTANYNEQFF. The CDR3 nucleotides read TGTGCCAGCAGTCTCGGACAGGGTACGGCAAACTACAATGAGCAGTTCTTC.

The count of this clone is one. The chain joins TRBV6-5 to TRBJ1-2, with 8 positions matching TRBD1. The J segment lost 3 bases and the V segment lost 4 bases, leaving 4 bases of the junction unmatched. CDR1 is MNHEY and CDR2 is SVGAGI in the germline V gene. The CDR3 contains 14 residues. In DNA, the CDR3 is TGTGCCAGCAGTTCCGCGGACAGGGACTATGGCTACACCTTC. It encodes CASSSADRDYGYTF.

The rearrangement uses TRBV4-3 and TRBJ2-7; D is ambiguous. From germline, CDR1 is LGHNA and CDR2 YSLEER. The CDR3 is made up of 18 amino acids. Trimming took off 0 bases at V and 0 bases at J, with 18 bases between the two ends. CDR3 coding DNA: TGCGCCAGCAGCCAAGATAAATCCGGTGCAGGAAGCTCCTACGAGCAGTACTTC. Translated: CASSQDKSGAGSSYEQYF.

The V call is TRBV12-5, the J call TRBJ1-2; perhaps TRBD1 as D (5 bases). Germline values: CDR1 LGHNT, CDR2 FRNRAP. The ends were cut back, 5 bases at V and 4 bases at J, with 11 bases in the middle. This CDR3 is 13 amino acids long. The CDR3 coding sequence is TGTGCTAGTGGTGCGGGACGGTTCTATGGCTACACCTTC. Translating gives CASGAGRFYGYTF. Filled out from reference TRBV12-5 and TRBJ1-2, the complete variable domain reads DARVTQTPRHKVTEMGQEVTMRCQPILGHNTVFWYRQTMMQGLELLAYFRNRAPLDDSGMPKDRFSAEMPDATLATLKIQPSEPRDSAVYFCASGAGRFYGYTFGSGTRLTVV.

The chain couples TRBV2 to TRBJ2-1, with D possibly TRBD1 on 7 matching bases. CDR3 length: 14 amino acids. The V and J ends lost 7 bases and 0 bases respectively, with 10 bases between them. From germline, CDR1 is SNHLY and CDR2 FYNNEI. The DNA of the CDR3 is TGTGCCAGCACGGGGGACAGCTCCTACAATGAGCAGTTCTTC. Amino acids: CASTGDSSYNEQFF. Based on the CDR3 plus reference TRBV2 and TRBJ2-1, the full variable domain is EPEVTQTPSHQVTQMGQEVILRCVPISNHLYFYWYRQILGQKVEFLVSFYNNEISEKSEIFDDQFSVERPDGSNFTLKIRSTKLEDSAMYFCASTGDSSYNEQFFGPGTRLTVL.

The CDR3 sequence: CASSLGTATYATNEKLFF. The CDR3 bases are TGTGCCAGCAGTTTAGGGACAGCCACATATGCAACTAATGAAAAACTGTTTTTT. The rearrangement uses TRBV28 and TRBJ1-4, with TRBD1 matching over 7 bases. V lost 2 bases to trimming and J lost 0 bases; unmatched junction nucleotides: 9. There are 18 residues in the CDR3. The germline gives CDR1 MDHEN, CDR2 SYDVKM. Filled out from reference TRBV28 and TRBJ1-4, the complete variable domain reads DVKVTQSSRYLVKRTGEKVFLECVQDMDHENMFWYRQDPGLGLRLIYFSYDVKMKEKGDIPEGYSVSREKKERFSLILESASTNQTSMYLCASSLGTATYATNEKLFFGSGTQLSVL.

In this sample, this clone turned up once. The rearrangement joins TRBV30 to TRBJ1-2; no clear D. Germline V gives CDR1 GTSNPN, CDR2 SVGIG (reference sequence). Trimming shortened V by 6 bases and J by 2 bases, and 13 bases separated the two germline ends. The CDR3 loop spans 13 amino acids. CDR3 protein: CACHRIINYGYTF. The DNA of the CDR3 is TGTGCCTGCCACAGAATTATCAACTATGGCTACACCTTC.